Shown below are 27 T cell receptor beta chains from a single sample sequenced in a study of a mutant IDH1 vaccine in newly diagnosed glioma. Time point here: week 35, safety follow-up. Alongside topical imiquimod, each dose of vaccine comprised 300 ug of mutant IDH1 20-mer peptide. This table comes from immunoSEQ multiplex PCR, and its TCRdb copy is limited to in-frame clones, with some not included. The sample has roughly 68,000 clones, 60% to 75% seen once. The antigens for these receptors are not known. Sequenced here: PBMCs, sampled from a glioma patient whose treatment included an IDH1 peptide vaccine. The receptors were gathered from a man aged 50 to 60 with glioma.

This clone was counted a single time. The V gene is TRBV7-9, the J gene TRBJ1-1, with a weak D call TRBD1 (6 bases). Trimming pared 8 bases from V and 4 bases from J, leaving 14 bases between. The germline CDR1 and CDR2 sequences are SEHNR and FQNEAQ (reference sequence). This CDR3 has 13 amino acids. CDR3 sequence: CASGPQGSTEAFF. The CDR3 coding sequence is TGTGCCAGCGGCCCACAGGGATCCACTGAAGCTTTCTTT.

V gene TRBV7-8 combines with J gene TRBJ1-5; 11 bases fit TRBD1. There are 16 residues in the CDR3. The germline CDR1 and CDR2 sequences are SGHVS and FQNEAQ. The ends lost 3 bases at V and 7 bases at J; junction bases unmatched: 8. As DNA, the CDR3 is TGTGCCAGCAGCTTGCAGGGACAGGGGGTTGGGCAGCCCCAGCATTTT. The encoded protein is CASSLQGQGVGQPQHF.

To note about this clone: At one boundary the junction diverges from the germline segment, which might be a read error. The J gene is TRBJ1-1, the V gene TRBV7-2; a possible D gene is TRBD1 (5 bases). This CDR3 is 15 amino acids long. Germline CDR1 is SGHTA and CDR2 is FQGNSA. The CDR3 reads CASSLGWGSNAEAFF. Written as DNA, the CDR3 is TGTGCCAGCAGCTTAGGCTGGGGGTCGAACGCTGAAGCTTTCTTT.

The rearrangement uses TRBV5-6 and TRBJ1-4; TRBD1 might be the D (5 bases). Germline V CDR1 and CDR2: SGHDT, YYEEEE. V lost 4 bases and J lost 4, with 17 bases in between. This CDR3 has 16 amino acids. The CDR3 region is CASSPKLGGINEKLFF. CDR3 nucleotide sequence: TGTGCCAGCAGCCCAAAACTGGGGGGAATTAATGAAAAACTGTTTTTT.

V gene TRBV5-4 combines with J gene TRBJ1-2; maybe TRBD1 (5 bases). There are 15 residues in the CDR3. The V gene's germline CDR1 is SGHNT and CDR2 YYREEE (reference sequence). V dropped 5 bases and J dropped 4 bases, with 18 bases sitting between them. The CDR3 coding sequence is TGTGCCAGCAGACGAAGGCAGGGAGAGGTCTATGGCTACACCTTC. Translating it yields CASRRRQGEVYGYTF.

The J gene is TRBJ1-1, the V gene TRBV14, with D unresolved. The germline gives CDR1 SGHDN, CDR2 FVKESK. The length of the CDR3 is 15 residues. Trimming removed 2 bases from V and 4 bases from J, with 14 bases in between. CDR3 sequence: CASSQTRLGSTEAFF. The DNA for the CDR3 is TGTGCCAGCAGCCAAACCCGACTGGGGAGCACTGAAGCTTTCTTT.

The genes are TRBV9 and TRBJ2-1, with a possible D match to TRBD1 (6 bases). CDR1 is SGDLS, CDR2 YYNGEE, per germline. The CDR3 contains 15 residues. Trimming left V 3 bases short and J 5 bases short, with 15 bases between. This chain's CDR3 is CASSAGENWNNEQFF. The DNA of the CDR3 is TGTGCCAGCAGCGCAGGGGAGAACTGGAACAATGAGCAGTTCTTC.

This clone was picked up a small number of times. In DNA form, the CDR3 reads TGTGCCAGCAGCGAAGTGAAAACAGGGGCCCCGAACACTGAAGCTTTCTTT. It codes for CASSEVKTGAPNTEAFF. The chain recombines TRBV21-1 with TRBJ1-1; the D call TRBD1 from the table was never checked on the DNA. TRBV21-1 is labeled a pseudogene. The CDR3 has 17 amino acids.

The chain joins TRBV16 to TRBJ2-7; no definite D call. The V end was cut by 3 bases, the J end by 5 bases, with 8 bases between. Germline V gene sequence: CDR1 KGHSY, CDR2 FQNENV. The CDR3 contains 12 residues. This CDR3 is CASSQTFNEQYF. The CDR3 DNA sequence: TGTGCCAGCAGCCAGACTTTCAACGAGCAGTACTTC. The whole variable domain, remainder taken from reference TRBV16 and TRBJ2-7, is GEEVAQTPKHLVRGEGQKAKLYCAPIKGHSYVFWYQQVLKNEFKFLISFQNENVFDETGMPKERFSAKCLPNSPCSLEIQATKLEDSAVYFCASSQTFNEQYFGPGTRLTVT.

This chain joins TRBV6-6 and TRBJ2-5, with 12 bases identical to TRBD1. The CDR3 contains 15 residues. Trimming cost V 5 bases and J 2 bases; bases outside gene matches: 3. CDR1 MNHNY and CDR2 SVGAGI come from the germline V gene (reference sequence). The CDR3 DNA reads TGTGCCAGCAGTGGGACAGGGGGCCCTCAAGAGACCCAGTACTTC. Its protein is CASSGTGGPQETQYF.

Comment on this clone: Germline and junction disagree at one end, which may indicate a read error. This CDR3 is CASSETDSVF. CDR3 coding DNA: TGTGCCAGCAGTGAAACTGATTCTGTCTTC. The chain joins TRBV2 to TRBJ2-7; D is ambiguous. The CDR3 covers 10 residues. Per germline, CDR1 SNHLY and CDR2 FYNNEI.

The rearrangement joins TRBV4-1 to TRBJ2-7; 10 nucleotides agree with TRBD2. This CDR3 has 15 amino acids. V lost 7 bases and J lost 3; bases outside the gene matches: 9. Germline CDR1 is MGHRA and CDR2 is YSYEKL. CDR3 residues: CASTGLGLAVYEQYF. The DNA for the CDR3 is TGCGCCAGCACCGGACTTGGACTAGCGGTCTACGAGCAGTACTTC.

J is TRBJ1-5 and V is TRBV19; a possible D gene is TRBD1 (5 bases). Per germline, CDR1 LNHDA and CDR2 SQIVND (reference sequence). Trimming took off 6 bases at V and 3 bases at J, with 12 bases between the two ends. The length of the CDR3 is 14 residues. CDR3 region: CASSNQGYNQPQHF. CDR3 DNA sequence: TGTGCCAGTAGCAATCAGGGTTACAATCAGCCCCAGCATTTT. Using reference TRBV19 and TRBJ1-5 for the parts outside the CDR3, the full variable domain is DGGITQSPKYLFRKEGQNVTLSCEQNLNHDAMYWYRQDPGQGLRLIYYSQIVNDFQKGDIAEGYSVSREKKESFPLTVTSAQKNPTAFYLCASSNQGYNQPQHFGDGTRLSIL.

V is TRBV10-3 and J is TRBJ1-6; D remains ambiguous. Trimming took 8 bases from V and 9 from J, leaving 17 bases between them. The CDR3 has 14 amino acids. Germline V gene sequence: CDR1 ENHRY, CDR2 SYGVKD. As DNA, the CDR3 is TGTGCCATCGGCGCCAATCCAGAAGGTTCACCCCTCCACTTT. Protein sequence: CAIGANPEGSPLHF.

The rearrangement joins TRBV29-1 to TRBJ2-1; 9 bases agree with TRBD1. J lost 4 bases, V lost 6 bases, and 10 bases had no gene match. The CDR3 has 15 amino acids. Germline assignment: CDR1 SQVTM and CDR2 ANQGSEA. CDR3 DNA sequence: TGCAGCGTACAAAGCGGGACAGGGTCGTACAATGAGCAGTTCTTC. This encodes CSVQSGTGSYNEQFF.

The genes are TRBV6-5 and TRBJ2-2; D might be TRBD2 (7 bases). The CDR3 is 15 amino acids. V was clipped by 5 bases and J by 7 bases, with 17 bases between them. CDR1 is MNHEY and CDR2 is SVGAGI in the germline V gene. For the CDR3, the DNA is TGTGCCAGCAGTCAGACTCTGCGGGGGCTCGGGGAGCTGTTTTTT. Its protein is CASSQTLRGLGELFF.

This chain links TRBV5-4 with TRBJ2-5; 7 nucleotides match TRBD2. V lost 4 bases to trimming and J lost 4 bases; unmatched junction nucleotides: 16. Germline CDR1 SGHNT, CDR2 YYREEE (reference sequence). CDR3 length equals 17 residues. CDR3 coding DNA: TGTGCCAGCAGCCGTGGACCCCCGGGACTACGAGGAGAGACCCAGTACTTC. It codes for CASSRGPPGLRGETQYF.

V is TRBV5-8 and J is TRBJ1-2; D call uncertain. This CDR3 comprises 15 residues. Germline V gene lookup returns CDR1 SGHTS and CDR2 YDEGEE. The V end was cut by 3 bases, the J end by 3 bases, with 15 bases between. CDR3 in amino acids: CASSSPRNWDYGYTF. CDR3 DNA: TGTGCCAGCAGCTCCCCCCGGAACTGGGACTATGGCTACACCTTC.

This chain connects TRBV13 to TRBJ1-4; D unresolved. Germline CDR1 and CDR2: PRHDT and FYEKMQ (reference sequence). There are 13 residues in the CDR3. The V end was cut by 5 bases, the J end by 3 bases, with 7 bases between. In nucleotides, the CDR3 is TGTGCCAGCAGCCGGAGGGCTAATGAAAAACTGTTTTTT. Translating gives CASSRRANEKLFF. Combining the CDR3 with reference TRBV13 and TRBJ1-4 gives the whole variable domain AAGVIQSPRHLIKEKRETATLKCYPIPRHDTVYWYQQGPGQDPQFLISFYEKMQSDKGSIPDRFSAQQFSDYHSELNMSSLELGDSALYFCASSRRANEKLFFGSGTQLSVL.

This chain joins TRBV19 and TRBJ1-2; D gene ambiguous. The CDR3 is made up of 14 amino acids. Trimming removed 5 bases at V and 0 bases at J, with 10 bases between. Germline V lookup: CDR1 LNHDA, CDR2 SQIVND (reference sequence). CDR3: CASSSAQTNYGYTF. CDR3 nucleotides: TGTGCCAGTAGTTCGGCGCAGACTAACTATGGCTACACCTTC.

The CDR3, as DNA: TGCGCCAGCAGCCAAGGGGCGGGGGCGGGAGATGAGCAGTTCTTC. Translating gives CASSQGAGAGDEQFF. The chain carries TRBV4-1 and TRBJ2-1; weak D call: TRBD2 (7 bases). V was shortened by 1 base and J by 8 bases, with 15 bases between the two germline ends. The CDR3 has 15 residues. The germline V gene has CDR1 MGHRA and CDR2 YSYEKL.

The sample holds a few counts of this clone. The chain uses TRBV27 and TRBJ1-1; tentative D call: TRBD1 (6 bases). With 5 bases removed from V and 0 bases from J, the gap between germline ends came to 10 bases. This CDR3 comprises 14 residues. Germline CDR1 is MNHEY and CDR2 is SMNVEV (reference sequence). The chain's CDR3 is CASSPRGLNTEAFF. The CDR3 DNA is TGTGCCAGCAGTCCCAGGGGTCTGAACACTGAAGCTTTCTTT.

The chain has TRBV28 and TRBJ2-6; D might be TRBD1 (5 bases). V was cut by 10 bases and J by 2 bases, with 12 bases left in between. CDR1 and CDR2 (germline): MDHEN, SYDVKM. CDR3 length equals 14 residues. CDR3 amino acids: CATLLGAGANVLTF. In DNA, the CDR3 is TGTGCCACCCTCCTAGGGGCTGGGGCCAACGTCCTGACTTTC.

The CDR3, as DNA: TGTGCCAGCAGTTTAATTGGGGGAGGTACTGAAGCTTTCTTT. Translation gives CASSLIGGGTEAFF. The V and J genes are TRBV27 and TRBJ1-1; D is possibly TRBD1 (5 bases). CDR1 is MNHEY and CDR2 is SMNVEV in the germline V gene (reference sequence). The CDR3 is made up of 14 amino acids. Trimming took off 2 bases at V and 5 bases at J, with 12 bases between the two ends.

By sample fraction, this clone is medium-sized. This sequence joins TRBV5-1 and TRBJ2-7, with D possibly TRBD2 on 6 matching bases. The CDR3 length is 18 residues. The V gene's germline CDR1 is SGHRS and CDR2 YFSETQ. Trimming took 3 bases from V and 0 from J, leaving 22 bases between them. In DNA, the CDR3 is TGCGCCAGCAGCTCCCCCGGAAGACCGGGACTCCGCTCCTACGAGCAGTACTTC. Translation: CASSSPGRPGLRSYEQYF.

V gene TRBV28 combines with J gene TRBJ2-7, with 7 nucleotides matching TRBD1. The trim removed 5 bases at V and 2 bases at J, leaving 15 bases unmatched. CDR1 MDHEN and CDR2 SYDVKM come from the germline V gene. The CDR3 covers 17 residues. The CDR3 region is CASSLTPGQALPYEQYF. The DNA for the CDR3 is TGTGCCAGCAGTCTGACCCCCGGACAGGCTTTACCCTACGAGCAGTACTTC.

The V call is TRBV7-3, the J call TRBJ2-2; no firm D call. The CDR3 has 12 residues. Deletions cut 7 bases from V and 4 bases from J, with 7 bases between. Germline assignment: CDR1 SGHTA and CDR2 FQGTGA. CDR3: CASTPGTGELFF. CDR3 coding DNA: TGTGCCAGCACCCCAGGCACCGGGGAGCTGTTTTTT.